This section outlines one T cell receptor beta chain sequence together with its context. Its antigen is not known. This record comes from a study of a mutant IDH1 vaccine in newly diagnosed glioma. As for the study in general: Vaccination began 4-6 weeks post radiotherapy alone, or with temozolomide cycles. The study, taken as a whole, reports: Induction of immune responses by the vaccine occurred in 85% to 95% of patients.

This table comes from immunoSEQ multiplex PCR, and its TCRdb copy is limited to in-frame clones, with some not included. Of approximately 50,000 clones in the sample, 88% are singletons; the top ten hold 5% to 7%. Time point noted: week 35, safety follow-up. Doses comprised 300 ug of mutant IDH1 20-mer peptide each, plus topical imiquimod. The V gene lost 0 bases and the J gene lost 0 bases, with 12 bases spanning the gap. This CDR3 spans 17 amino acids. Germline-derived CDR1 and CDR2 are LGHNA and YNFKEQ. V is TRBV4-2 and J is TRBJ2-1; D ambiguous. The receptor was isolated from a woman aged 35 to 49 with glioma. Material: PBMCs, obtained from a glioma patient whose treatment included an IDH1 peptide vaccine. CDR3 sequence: CASSQEPTVSSYNEQFF. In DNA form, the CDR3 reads TGTGCCAGCAGCCAAGAACCCACAGTGAGCTCCTACAATGAGCAGTTCTTC.